This T cell receptor (beta chain) came from a study of shared clonotypes between healthy human individuals. Each cell subset's genomic DNA was divided evenly among several immunoSEQ plates. The protocol was immunoSEQ multiplex PCR, while the TCRdb copy is restricted to in-frame clones and leaves out a portion. The data show roughly 1,600,000 clones, with approximately 98.5% seen just once and approximately 0.38% held by the top ten. The CDR3 consists of 16 residues. The V end was cut by 1 base, the J end by 5 bases, with 14 bases between. Germline CDR1 LGHNA, CDR2 YNFKEQ. Donors were healthy HIV-negative adults without recent acute infections or vaccinations. Study-level points and caveats: What naive subsets generally showed was a larger estimated richness than memory subsets showed. Few donors limited the genetic and exposure-history diversity represented.

Regarding this clone: Its cognate antigen is unknown.

Sample: naive CD4+ T cells sorted from blood. The subset denotes: CD45RA+ positively selected. V usage is TRBV4-2 and J usage is TRBJ2-2; a weak D match, TRBD2 (5 bases). The TCR sequence derives from a man younger than 45 in good health. The CDR3 protein is CASSQGLLRKTGELFF. For the CDR3, the DNA is TGTGCCAGCAGCCAAGGACTACTGAGGAAAACCGGGGAGCTGTTTTTT.